A single TCR beta chain is shown here with its context. It has no known antigen specificity. Per-base quality was not reported, and no clone a single base away is much larger than it. The data derive from a study of T cells in Graves' hyperthyroidism and ophthalmopathy (dated by TCRdb to between 2018 and 2021). Describing the broader study: Peripheral blood samples were taken at the time of initial diagnosis, prior to any treatment. To identify TCR V-J signatures that set the groups apart, the researchers used a discovery cohort of 90 to 100 patients, made up of 40 to 45 with Graves' ophthalmopathy and 57 with stable Graves' hyperthyroidism. TCR Vbeta CDR3 sequencing of 120 to 150 peripheral blood samples (over 40 ophthalmopathy, some 75 hyperthyroidism and approximately 17 progressor patients) is reported in the paper. The roughly 91 discovery patients were randomly divided into training and test sets at a 7:3 ratio. Prospective prediction of ophthalmopathy was tested in an independent validation cohort consisting of 18 to 20 hyperthyroidism patients and approximately 16 patients who later progressed to ophthalmopathy. In several Graves' hyperthyroidism patients, the study also compared T-cell repertoires from thyroid tissue with T-cell repertoires from blood. After blood sampling, hyperthyroidism patients were treated with methimazole at a starting dose of 30 mg daily, and ophthalmopathy patients were treated with high-dose intravenous methylprednisolone. The study at large found these results: A 13 V-J signature model separated ophthalmopathy from stable hyperthyroidism, with around 91% sensitivity and 81.08% specificity in cross-validation and 80%/75% in testing. Most expanded thyroid clonotypes (frequency above 0.001) were also detected in blood, suggesting blood repertoires may reflect thyroid immune responses. In validation, progression to ophthalmopathy was predicted by the model with roughly 71% sensitivity and roughly 76% specificity, a median of approximately 6.5 months before onset. No statistical method was used to set the sample size in advance, and investigators knew the group allocation.

The TCR beta CDR3 regions were amplified from the RNA transcripts. The first round of RT-PCR for the TCR CDR3 was performed with the HTBI primer set and the Qiagen OneStep RT-PCR kit. Libraries were constructed in a second round of multiplex PCR, after which size selection and purification were performed. The libraries were sequenced on an Illumina HiSeq2000 using paired-end 100 bp reads. Per the authors' processing: SOAPnuke was used to process the raw data, removing reads that contained adapters or uncalled bases, had a mean Phred below 15, or lacked an exact match to the constant primer or identifier. COPE v1.2.5 was used to merge the high-quality paired reads, and each unique nucleotide sequence was defined as a clonotype. Clonotypes were aligned to IMGT TRBV, TRBD and TRBJ reference segments using MiTCR v1.1. The analysis included only V-J combinations with a frequency above 0.0001, which together covered about 99% of the repertoires. A TCS score was defined as the ratio between F50 (clonal expansion) and ExV (chaos), using BLOSUM62-based TCRdist between CDR3 peptides within each V-J. Welch's t-statistics and random forest reduced around 520 V-J features to 13, which were used in a naive Bayes classifier (R e1071). The public reads were reprocessed in TCRdb via fastp at Q25 and MiXCR, keeping in-frame beta chains. Rows merge per CDR3 protein into single entries with the most common DNA and genes. The V and J calls, along with clone size, are taken from TCRdb and not from the paper's own processing. The table for this sample lists 500,000 to 550,000 distinct CDR3 sequences; just under 20% of them were counted only once. The ten largest make up approximately 48% of the sample.

In the ophthalmopathy patients, disease was moderately to severely active, with a Clinical Activity Score of 3 or more, a NOSPECS grade of 4 or more, and a duration of less than 3 months. The study excluded patients with uncontrolled infections, other autoimmune diseases, pregnancy or lactation. Diagnoses relied on clinical symptoms, serum thyroxine and TRAb, thyroid ultrasound and orbital computed tomography. PBMCs were separated from 8 to 10 ml of fresh peripheral blood using Ficoll-Paque density gradient centrifugation. Total RNA was extracted using Trizol reagent, and RNA quality was assessed on an Agilent 2100 Bioanalyzer. The sample comprised blood. This sequence was found in a man aged 35-49 years with Graves' ophthalmopathy.

The CDR3 reads as follows: CASSLSSRGSRGYTF. In nucleotide form, the sequence is TGTGCCAGCAGTTTGTCTTCGAGGGGGTCTCGGGGCTACACCTTC. The rearrangement joined TRBV28 to TRBJ1-2; a weak D assignment points to TRBD1 (6 bases agree). The CDR3 runs 15 amino acids, cysteine and phenylalanine included. Only the CDR3 region is kept as DNA, spanning 45 bases read in frame from base 1. A distance of 19 bases separates the germline ends of V and J, which lose 3 bases and 8 bases respectively. From the germline V gene, CDR1 is MDHEN and CDR2 is SYDVKM.